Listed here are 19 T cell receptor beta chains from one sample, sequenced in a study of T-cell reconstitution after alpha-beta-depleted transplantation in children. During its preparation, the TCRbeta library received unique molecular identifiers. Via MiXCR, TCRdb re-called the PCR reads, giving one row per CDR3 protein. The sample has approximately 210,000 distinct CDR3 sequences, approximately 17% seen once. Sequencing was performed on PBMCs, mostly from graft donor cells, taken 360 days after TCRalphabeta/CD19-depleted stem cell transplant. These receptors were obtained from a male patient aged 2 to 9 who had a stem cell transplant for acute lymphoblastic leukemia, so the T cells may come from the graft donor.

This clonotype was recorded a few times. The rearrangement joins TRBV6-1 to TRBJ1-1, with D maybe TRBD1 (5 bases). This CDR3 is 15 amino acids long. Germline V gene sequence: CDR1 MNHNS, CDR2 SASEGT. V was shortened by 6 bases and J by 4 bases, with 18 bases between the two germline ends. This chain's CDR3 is CASSWVGALGTEAFF. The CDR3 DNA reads TGTGCCAGCAGCTGGGTCGGGGCTTTGGGCACTGAAGCTTTCTTT.

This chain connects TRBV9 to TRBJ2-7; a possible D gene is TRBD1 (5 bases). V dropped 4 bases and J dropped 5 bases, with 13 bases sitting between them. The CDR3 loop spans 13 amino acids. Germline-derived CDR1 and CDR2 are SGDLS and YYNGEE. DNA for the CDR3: TGTGCCAGCAGCCCCCGCCAGGGTCACGAGCAGTACTTC. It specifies CASSPRQGHEQYF.

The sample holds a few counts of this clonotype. CDR3 amino acids: CATSRDRGQQETQYF. The CDR3 region has the DNA TGTGCCACCAGCAGAGATAGAGGTCAGCAAGAGACCCAGTACTTC. This chain connects TRBV15 to TRBJ2-5; D gene uncertain. Trimming shortened V by 0 bases and J by 2 bases, and 10 bases separated the two germline ends. This CDR3 contains 15 residues. Germline lookup yields CDR1 LNHNV and CDR2 YYDKDF (reference sequence).

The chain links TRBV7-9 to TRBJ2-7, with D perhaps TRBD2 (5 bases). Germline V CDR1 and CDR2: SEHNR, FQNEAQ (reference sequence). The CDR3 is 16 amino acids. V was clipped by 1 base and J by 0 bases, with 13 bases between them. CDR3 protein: CASSLGLGENSYEQYF. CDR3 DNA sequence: TGTGCCAGCAGCTTAGGGCTGGGAGAAAACTCCTACGAGCAGTACTTC.

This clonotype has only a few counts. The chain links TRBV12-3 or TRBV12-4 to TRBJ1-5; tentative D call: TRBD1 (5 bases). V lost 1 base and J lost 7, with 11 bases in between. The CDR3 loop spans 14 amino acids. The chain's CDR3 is CASSLGGLGQPQHF. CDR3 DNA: TGTGCCAGCAGTTTAGGGGGGTTGGGCCAGCCCCAGCATTTT.

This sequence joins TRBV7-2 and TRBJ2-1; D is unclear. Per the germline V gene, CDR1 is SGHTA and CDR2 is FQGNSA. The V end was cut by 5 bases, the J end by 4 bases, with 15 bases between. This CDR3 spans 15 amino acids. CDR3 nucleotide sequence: TGTGCCAGCAGCCCCAACCCGACCTATTACAATGAGCAGTTCTTC. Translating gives CASSPNPTYYNEQFF.

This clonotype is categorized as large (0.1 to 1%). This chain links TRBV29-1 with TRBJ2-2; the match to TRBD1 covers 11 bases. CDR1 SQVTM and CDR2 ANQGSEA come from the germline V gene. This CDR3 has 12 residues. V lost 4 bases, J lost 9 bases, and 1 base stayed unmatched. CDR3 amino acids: CSVGTGGRELFF. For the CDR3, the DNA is TGCAGCGTTGGGACAGGGGGCAGGGAGCTGTTTTTT.

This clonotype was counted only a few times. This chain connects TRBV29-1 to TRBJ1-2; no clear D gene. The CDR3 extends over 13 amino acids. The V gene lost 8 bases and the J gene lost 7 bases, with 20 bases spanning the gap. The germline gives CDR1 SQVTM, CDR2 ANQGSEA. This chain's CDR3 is CSFPDGSASGYTF. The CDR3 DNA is TGCAGCTTCCCGGACGGCTCTGCGAGTGGCTACACCTTC.

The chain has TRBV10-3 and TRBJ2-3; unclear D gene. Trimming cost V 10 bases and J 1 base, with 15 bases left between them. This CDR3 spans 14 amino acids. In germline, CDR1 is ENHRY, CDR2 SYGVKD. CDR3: CATTEPWGTDTQYF. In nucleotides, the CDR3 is TGTGCCACCACGGAGCCTTGGGGCACAGATACGCAGTATTTT.

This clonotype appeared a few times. For the CDR3, the DNA is TGTGCCAGCAGGACGAACACTGAAGCTTTCTTT. Amino acid sequence: CASRTNTEAFF. The V gene is TRBV28, the J gene TRBJ1-1, with D uncertain. Germline V gives CDR1 MDHEN, CDR2 SYDVKM. Trimming cost V 6 bases and J 1 base, with 3 bases left between them. The CDR3 runs 11 residues.

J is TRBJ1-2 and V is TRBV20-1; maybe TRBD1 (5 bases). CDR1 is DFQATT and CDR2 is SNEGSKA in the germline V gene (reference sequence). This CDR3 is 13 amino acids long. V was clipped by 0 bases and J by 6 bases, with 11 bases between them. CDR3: CSARDVGVNGYTF. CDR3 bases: TGCAGTGCTAGAGATGTGGGGGTGAATGGCTACACCTTC.

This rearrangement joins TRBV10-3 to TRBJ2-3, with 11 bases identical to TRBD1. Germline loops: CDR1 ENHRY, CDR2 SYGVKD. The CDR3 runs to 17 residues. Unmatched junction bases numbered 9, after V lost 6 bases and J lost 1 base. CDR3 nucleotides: TGTGCCATCAGCGCGGGACAGGGGGTTGTCGGCACAGATACGCAGTATTTT. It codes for CAISAGQGVVGTDTQYF.

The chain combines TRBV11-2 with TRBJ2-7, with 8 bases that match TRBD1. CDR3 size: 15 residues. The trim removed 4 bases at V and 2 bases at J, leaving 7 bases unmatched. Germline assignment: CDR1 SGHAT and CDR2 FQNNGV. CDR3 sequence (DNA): TGTGCCAGCAGCTCCATCGGACAGGGCCCCTACGAGCAGTACTTC. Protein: CASSSIGQGPYEQYF.

The CDR3 DNA reads TGTGCCAGCAGTTGGACAGGGGGTGGCTACGAGCAGTACTTC. Translating it yields CASSWTGGGYEQYF. The chain carries TRBV27 and TRBJ2-7; 10 nucleotides line up with TRBD1. The germline V gene encodes CDR1 MNHEY and CDR2 SMNVEV (reference sequence). This CDR3 comprises 14 residues. V shed 4 bases, J shed 3 bases, and the junction held 3 bases outside the gene matches.

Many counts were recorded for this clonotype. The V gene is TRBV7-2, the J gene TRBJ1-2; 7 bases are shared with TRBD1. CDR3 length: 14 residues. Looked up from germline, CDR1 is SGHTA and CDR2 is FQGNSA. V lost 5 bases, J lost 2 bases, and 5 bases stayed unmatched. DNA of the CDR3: TGTGCCAGCAGCACCTCGACAGGGAACTATGGCTACACCTTC. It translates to CASSTSTGNYGYTF.

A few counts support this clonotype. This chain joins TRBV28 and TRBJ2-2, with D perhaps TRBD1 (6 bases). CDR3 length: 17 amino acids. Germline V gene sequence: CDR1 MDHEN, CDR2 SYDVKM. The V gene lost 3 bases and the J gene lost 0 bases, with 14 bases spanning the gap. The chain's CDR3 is CASSFPRQDPNTGELFF. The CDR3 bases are TGTGCCAGCAGTTTCCCTCGACAGGACCCGAACACCGGGGAGCTGTTTTTT.

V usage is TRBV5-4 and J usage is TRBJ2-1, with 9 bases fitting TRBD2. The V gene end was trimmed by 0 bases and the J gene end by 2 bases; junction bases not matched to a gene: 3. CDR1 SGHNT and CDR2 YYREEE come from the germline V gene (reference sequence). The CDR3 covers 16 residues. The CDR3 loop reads CASSLGGGGAYNEQFF. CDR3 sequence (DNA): TGTGCCAGCAGCTTGGGGGGCGGGGGGGCCTACAATGAGCAGTTCTTC.

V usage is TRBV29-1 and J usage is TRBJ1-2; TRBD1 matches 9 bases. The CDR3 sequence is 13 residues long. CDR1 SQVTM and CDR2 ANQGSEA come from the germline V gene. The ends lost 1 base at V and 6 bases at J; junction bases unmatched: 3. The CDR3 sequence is CSVEAGTGNGYTF. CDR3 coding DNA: TGCAGCGTTGAAGCCGGGACAGGGAATGGCTACACCTTC.

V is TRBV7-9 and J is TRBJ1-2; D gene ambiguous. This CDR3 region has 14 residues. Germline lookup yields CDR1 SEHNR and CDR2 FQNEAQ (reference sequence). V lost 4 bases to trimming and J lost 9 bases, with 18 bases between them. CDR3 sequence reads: CASSSTRDLRSYTF. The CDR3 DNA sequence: TGTGCCAGCAGCTCGACCCGAGACCTGAGAAGCTACACCTTC.